A selection of T cell receptor beta chains follows, all from one sample in a study of Ad26.COV2.S vaccination and SARS-CoV-2 variants. The table came from immunoSEQ multiplex PCR; TCRdb's copy has only in-frame clones and leaves some out. Of 300,000 to 400,000 clones in the sample, about nine tenths were seen once. Sequences were derived from peripheral blood, sampled in a trial of Ad26.COV2.S vaccine versus placebo. Receptors were obtained from a person between 18 and 65 years old who received the Ad26.COV2.S COVID-19 vaccine or a placebo. Each CDR3 is given with its conserved first and last residue. Fields, in order: J gene, V gene, D gene, clone size, CDR3 protein, CDR3 DNA. D genes are given only for firm matches. Some rows mark clone size as missing; the rest say once, few, many or name a class of expanded clone.

>TRBJ1-2|TRBV18|-|-
CASSPRTEGTFGYTF
TGTGCCAGCTCACCTCGGACAGAAGGAACTTTTGGCTACACCTTC
>TRBJ1-1|TRBV29-1|TRBD1|-
CSVDGTGVETEAFF
TGCAGCGTTGACGGAACAGGGGTCGAAACTGAAGCTTTCTTT
>TRBJ1-2|TRBV10-3|-|-
CAISEAGLGYGYTF
TGTGCCATCAGTGAGGCAGGCCTCGGCTATGGCTACACCTTC
>TRBJ2-7|TRBV3-1/TRBV3-2|-|-
CASSRNDLHEQYF
TGTGCCAGCAGCCGGAACGATCTCCACGAGCAGTACTTC
>TRBJ1-6|TRBV10-3|-|-
CAISESLRGAGKNSPLHF
TGTGCCATCAGTGAGTCCCTCAGAGGGGCAGGGAAGAATTCACCCCTCCACTTT
>TRBJ2-1|TRBV10-1|TRBD2|once
CASSEKAGGPYEQFF
TGCGCCAGCAGTGAGAAGGCGGGGGGGCCCTATGAGCAGTTCTTC
>TRBJ2-1|TRBV30|-|once
CAWSGGPQLFF
TGTGCCTGGAGTGGGGGACCCCAGCTATTCTTC
>TRBJ1-1|TRBV15|-|-
CATSRDRQNMNTEAFF
TGTGCCACCAGCAGAGATCGACAGAACATGAACACTGAAGCTTTCTTT
>TRBJ2-5|TRBV5-6|TRBD1|-
CASSLGQGEWKTQYF
TGTGCCAGCAGCTTGGGGCAGGGGGAGTGGAAGACCCAGTACTTC
>TRBJ2-2|TRBV29-1|TRBD2|-
CSVAGLAGANTGELFF
TGCAGCGTCGCCGGACTAGCGGGAGCGAACACCGGGGAGCTGTTTTTT
>TRBJ1-2|TRBV6-2/TRBV6-3|-|-
CASSYSRVKSYTF
TGTGCCAGCAGTTACAGCAGGGTAAAGAGCTACACCTTC
>TRBJ1-1|TRBV29-1|TRBD1|-
CSVDRGAEAFF
TGCAGCGTAGACAGGGGCGCTGAAGCTTTCTTT
>TRBJ2-1|TRBV15|-|-
CATSGLDRHNEQFF
TGTGCCACCAGCGGCCTCGACAGGCACAATGAGCAGTTCTTC
>TRBJ2-3|TRBV7-2|-|once
CASSLAGGTDTQYF
TGTGCCAGCAGCTTAGCGGGGGGCACAGATACGCAGTATTTT
>TRBJ2-5|TRBV20-1|-|-
CSASFRSGHQETQYF
TGCAGTGCTAGTTTCCGGTCAGGGCACCAAGAGACCCAGTACTTC
>TRBJ2-5|TRBV7-7|-|-
CASSLGGLGETQYF
TGTGCTAGCAGCTTAGGGGGGCTCGGAGAGACCCAGTACTTC
>TRBJ2-7|TRBV2|-|-
CASSDSYEQYF
TGTGCCAGCAGTGACAGTTACGAGCAGTACTTC
>TRBJ2-5|TRBV18|TRBD2|-
CASSPEPSGGPLYF
TGTGCCAGCTCACCCGAACCCTCGGGGGGGCCTCTGTACTTC
>TRBJ2-7|TRBV15|TRBD1|-
CATSREKQGFGYEQYF
TGTGCCACCAGCAGAGAAAAACAGGGGTTCGGCTACGAGCAGTACTTC
>TRBJ1-6|TRBV19|-|-
CASSSAGTLVGSPLHF
TGTGCCAGTAGCTCAGCCGGGACGTTGGTAGGTTCACCCCTCCACTTT
>TRBJ1-1|TRBV29-1|-|-
CSVEVPGSGTEAFF
TGCAGCGTTGAAGTCCCGGGAAGCGGCACTGAAGCTTTCTTT
>TRBJ1-2|TRBV5-6|-|few
CASSLVGGSYGYTF
TGTGCCAGCAGCTTGGTCGGGGGCTCCTATGGCTACACCTTC
>TRBJ1-1|TRBV7-3|TRBD1|-
CASSPTGGNTEAFF
TGTGCCAGCAGCCCAACAGGGGGCAACACTGAAGCTTTCTTT
>TRBJ1-1|TRBV19|-|-
CASRGMMNTEAFF
TGTGCCAGTCGAGGAATGATGAACACTGAAGCTTTCTTT
>TRBJ2-1|TRBV4-2|-|once
CASSQARQDEQFF
TGTGCCAGCAGCCAAGCCCGCCAAGATGAGCAGTTCTTC
>TRBJ1-2|TRBV6-1|-|-
CASSERNYGYTF
TGTGCCAGCAGTGAGAGAAACTATGGCTACACCTTC
>TRBJ2-2|TRBV9|TRBD1|-
CASSPTGTGGPTGELFF
TGTGCCAGCAGCCCTACCGGGACAGGGGGCCCCACCGGGGAGCTGTTTTTT
>TRBJ1-2|TRBV29-1|-|-
CSVEEGDDYGYTF
TGCAGCGTTGAGGAGGGTGATGACTATGGCTACACCTTC
>TRBJ1-2|TRBV4-2|TRBD1|-
CASSQEDTGESGYTF
TGTGCCAGCAGCCAAGAGGATACAGGGGAATCTGGCTACACCTTC
>TRBJ2-3|TRBV6-2/TRBV6-3|-|-
CASSYLWANTDTQYF
TGTGCCAGCAGTTACCTCTGGGCGAACACAGATACGCAGTATTTT
>TRBJ2-2|TRBV3-1/TRBV3-2|TRBD1|-
CASSQRTGNTGELFF
TGTGCCAGCAGCCAACGGACAGGGAACACCGGGGAGCTGTTTTTT
>TRBJ2-2|TRBV12-5|TRBD1|-
CASGRGQGYTGELFF
TGTGCTAGTGGTCGCGGACAGGGATACACCGGGGAGCTGTTTTTT